This T cell receptor beta chain was sequenced during a study of patients and donors after allogeneic stem cell transplantation. Germline V gene lookup returns CDR1 SGHVS and CDR2 FQNEAQ. V was pared by 1 base and J by 7 bases, with 8 bases of the junction left unmatched. CDR3 length: 16 residues. One entry per CDR3 protein results from TCRdb running MiXCR on the RT-PCR reads. Of hundreds of thousands of distinct CDR3 sequences listed, around 16% were seen once; the top ten hold just over 7%. The sample holds a few counts of this clonotype. Sequenced: blood, either unsorted or a sorted T cell fraction (not recorded which). This receptor was taken from a human donor who was either an allogeneic HSCT recipient or a stem cell or donor lymphocyte infusion donor (not recorded which). It is not recorded whose cells these are; they may come from a transplant donor. J is TRBJ1-5 and V is TRBV7-8; 9 nucleotides align to TRBD1. This chain's CDR3 is CASSLGGTGLGQPQHF. CDR3 nucleotides: TGTGCCAGCAGCTTAGGCGGGACAGGGCTGGGACAGCCCCAGCATTTT.